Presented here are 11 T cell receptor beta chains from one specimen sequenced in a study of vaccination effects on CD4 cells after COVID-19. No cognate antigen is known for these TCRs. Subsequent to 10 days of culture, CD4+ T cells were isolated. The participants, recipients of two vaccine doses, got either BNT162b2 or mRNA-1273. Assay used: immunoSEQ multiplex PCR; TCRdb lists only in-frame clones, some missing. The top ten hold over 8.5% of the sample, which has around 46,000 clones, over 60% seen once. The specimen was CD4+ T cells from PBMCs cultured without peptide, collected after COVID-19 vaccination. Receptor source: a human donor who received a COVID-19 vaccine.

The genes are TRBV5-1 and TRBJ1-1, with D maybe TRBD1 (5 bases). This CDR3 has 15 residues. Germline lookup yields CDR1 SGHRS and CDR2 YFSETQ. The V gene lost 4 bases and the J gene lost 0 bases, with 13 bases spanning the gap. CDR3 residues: CASSGAGGLNTEAFF. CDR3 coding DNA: TGCGCCAGCAGCGGTGCTGGGGGTTTGAACACTGAAGCTTTCTTT.

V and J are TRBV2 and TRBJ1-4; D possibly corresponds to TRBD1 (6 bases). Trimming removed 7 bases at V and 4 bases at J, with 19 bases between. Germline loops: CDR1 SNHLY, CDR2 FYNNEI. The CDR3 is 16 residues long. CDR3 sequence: CASKTGRTDYNEKLFF. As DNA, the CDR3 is TGTGCCAGCAAAACGGGGCGGACAGACTATAATGAAAAACTGTTTTTT.

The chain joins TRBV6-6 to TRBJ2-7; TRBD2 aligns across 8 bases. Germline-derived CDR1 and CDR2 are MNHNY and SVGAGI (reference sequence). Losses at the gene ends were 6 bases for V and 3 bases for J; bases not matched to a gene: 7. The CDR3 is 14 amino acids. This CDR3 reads CASRGAGVYYEQYF. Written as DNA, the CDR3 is TGTGCCAGCAGGGGAGCGGGGGTCTACTACGAGCAGTACTTC.

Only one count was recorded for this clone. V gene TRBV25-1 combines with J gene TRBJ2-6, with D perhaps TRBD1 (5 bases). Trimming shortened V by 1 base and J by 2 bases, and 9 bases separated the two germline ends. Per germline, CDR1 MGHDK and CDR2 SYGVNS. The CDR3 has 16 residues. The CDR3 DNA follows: TGTGCCAGCAGTGAATCGGCAGGGCCTGGGGCCAACGTCCTGACTTTC. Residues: CASSESAGPGANVLTF.

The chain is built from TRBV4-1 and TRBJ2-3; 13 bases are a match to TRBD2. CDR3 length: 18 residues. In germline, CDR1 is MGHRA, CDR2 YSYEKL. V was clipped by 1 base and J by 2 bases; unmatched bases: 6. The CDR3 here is CASSQAGLAGLITDTQYF. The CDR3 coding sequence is TGCGCCAGCAGCCAAGCGGGACTAGCGGGATTAATCACAGATACGCAGTATTTT.

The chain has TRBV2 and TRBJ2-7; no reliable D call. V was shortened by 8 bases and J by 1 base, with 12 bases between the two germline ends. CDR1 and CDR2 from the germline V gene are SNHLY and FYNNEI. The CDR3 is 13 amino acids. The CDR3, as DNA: TGTGCCAGCCACAGTGGAGTTTCCTACGAGCAGTACTTC. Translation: CASHSGVSYEQYF.

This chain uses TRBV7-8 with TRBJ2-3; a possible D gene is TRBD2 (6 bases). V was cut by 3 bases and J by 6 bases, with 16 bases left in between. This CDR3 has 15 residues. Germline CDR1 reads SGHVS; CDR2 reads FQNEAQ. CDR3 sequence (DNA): TGTGCCAGCAGCTTCTATGCGGGATCGTCTGATACGCAGTATTTT. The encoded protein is CASSFYAGSSDTQYF.

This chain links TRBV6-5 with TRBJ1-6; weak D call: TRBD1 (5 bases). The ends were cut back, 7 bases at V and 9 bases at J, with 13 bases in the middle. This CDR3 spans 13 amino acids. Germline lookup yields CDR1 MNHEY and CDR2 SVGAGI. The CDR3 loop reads CASTPGGGSPLHF. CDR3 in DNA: TGTGCCAGCACTCCGGGTGGGGGTTCACCCCTCCACTTT.

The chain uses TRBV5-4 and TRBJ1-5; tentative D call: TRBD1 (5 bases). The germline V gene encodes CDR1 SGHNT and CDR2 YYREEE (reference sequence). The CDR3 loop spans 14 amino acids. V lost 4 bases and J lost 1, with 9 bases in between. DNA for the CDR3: TGTGCCAGCAGCACGGGACGGAGCAATCAGCCCCAGCATTTT. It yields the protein CASSTGRSNQPQHF. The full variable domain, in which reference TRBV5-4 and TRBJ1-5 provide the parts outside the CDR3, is ETGVTQSPTHLIKTRGQQVTLRCSSQSGHNTVSWYQQALGQGPQFIFQYYREEENGRGNFPPRFSGLQFPNYSSELNVNALELDDSALYLCASSTGRSNQPQHFGDGTRLSIL.

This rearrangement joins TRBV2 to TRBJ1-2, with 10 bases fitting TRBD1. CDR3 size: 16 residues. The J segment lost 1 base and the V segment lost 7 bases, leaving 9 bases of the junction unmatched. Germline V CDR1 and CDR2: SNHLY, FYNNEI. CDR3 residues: CASIRGQGLHNYGYTF. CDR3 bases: TGTGCCAGCATTCGGGGACAGGGGCTACATAACTATGGCTACACCTTC.

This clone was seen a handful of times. The CDR3 loop reads CASTVGGNYGYTF. The CDR3 DNA follows: TGTGCCAGTACGGTTGGGGGTAACTATGGCTACACCTTC. The chain joins TRBV19 to TRBJ1-2; D perhaps matches TRBD1 (5 bases). CDR1 and CDR2 (germline): LNHDA, SQIVND (reference sequence). V dropped 7 bases and J dropped 1 base, with 10 bases sitting between them. The CDR3 runs to 13 residues.